This TCR beta chain was documented in a study of cytomegalovirus exposure and HLA in healthy donors. Study overall: The roughly 120 validation repertoires, a later analysis reported, used the same platform as the 666 first-cohort repertoires.

As concerns this clone: Its antigen remains unidentified.

Regarding the study as a whole: Most TCR sequences were rare, but some public TCRs occurred in many donors. Reportedly, cytomegalovirus status was diagnosed with high sensitivity and specificity. The study recorded over 150 TCR beta chains that were cytomegalovirus-associated.

Produced via immunoSEQ multiplex PCR; TCRdb's table is partial and in-frame only. The data show over 35,000 clones, about 93% seen once. The CDR3 has 16 amino acids. The V gene end was trimmed by 5 bases and the J gene end by 4 bases; junction bases not matched to a gene: 10. Germline CDR1 MDHEN, CDR2 SYDVKM. Sample: PBMCs. This chain uses TRBV28 with TRBJ2-3, with 9 nucleotides matching TRBD1. The sequence came from a man aged 18 to 30 in good health and CMV-seronegative. The DNA of the CDR3 is TGTGCCAGCAGTGAGCCGGGACAGGGCACATCAGATACGCAGTATTTT. Translated, it gives CASSEPGQGTSDTQYF.